This T cell receptor (beta chain) was recovered during a study of PD-L1 blockade in urothelial cancer. Study-wide results and limits: Pretreatment blood TCR clonality under the median forecast improved survival.

A note on this clone: Its antigen is unknown.

The CDR3 spans 13 residues. In germline, CDR1 is LNHDA, CDR2 SQIVND (reference sequence). With 5 bases removed from V and 8 bases from J, the gap between germline ends came to 14 bases. Time point specified: peripheral blood 6 weeks after treatment start. Data came from immunoSEQ multiplex PCR; TCRdb stores just in-frame clones and leaves some out. This table holds roughly 100,000 clones, over 80% found once. This sequence joins TRBV19 and TRBJ2-3; tentatively, D is TRBD1 (5 bases). The sample consisted of PBMCs, taken around atezolizumab (anti-PD-L1) treatment. This receptor was obtained from an older man with urothelial cancer. CDR3 coding DNA: TGTGCCAGTAGTTTGGGGTATAGGGGTACGCAGTATTTT. Translation: CASSLGYRGTQYF.